This T cell receptor (beta chain) was recorded in a study of sequential checkpoint blockade in melanoma. Background on the study: Randomization was 1:1 between first-line nivolumab→ipilimumab and ipilimumab→nivolumab.

Losses at the gene ends were 3 bases for V and 7 bases for J; bases not matched to a gene: 12. CDR3 size: 15 residues. CDR1 and CDR2 from the germline V gene are WNHNN and SYGVQD (reference sequence). Treatment in this sample: randomized to nivolumab then ipilimumab (arm A) or the reverse (arm B). No patient had prior DNA-damaging chemotherapy. PBMC sorting kept live CD3+CD8+ cells without CD19 or CD56. This clone is termed medium-sized. Here immunoSEQ multiplex PCR was the method, and the copy in TCRdb shows in-frame clones only, minus some. The repertoire holds about 5,500 clones, less than 60% seen once, with 25% to 30% in the top ten.

Sample: CD8+ T cells sorted from blood (inferred from file names), taken from a patient given nivolumab and ipilimumab in sequence. The receptor was derived from a human patient with melanoma. Some clones in this sample may be carry-over from other donors' samples. This chain uses TRBV10-1 with TRBJ2-7, with TRBD1 matching over 7 bases. The CDR3 reads CASSDPTGTKGEQYF. In DNA form, the CDR3 reads TGCGCCAGCAGTGACCCGACAGGGACGAAAGGGGAGCAGTACTTC.